What follows are 7 T cell receptor beta chains derived from one specimen sequenced in a study of T cells of healthy individuals. TCRdb fed the 5' RACE reads into MiXCR, producing one record per CDR3 protein. Of about 82,000 distinct CDR3 sequences in the sample, around 5.1% were seen once. The receptors shown here come from a female donor in good health.

Only a few counts were recorded for this clonotype. CDR3 nucleotides: TGTGCCAGCAGCCGTACGCCAGCGGGAGGCCAAAACATTCAGTACTTC. Translating it yields CASSRTPAGGQNIQYF. The genes are TRBV5-4 and TRBJ2-4; the match to TRBD2 covers 9 bases. Germline CDR1 SGHNT, CDR2 YYREEE (reference sequence). V trimming: 4 bases; J trimming: 5 bases; junction bases outside the gene matches: 10. This CDR3 region has 16 residues.

The chain joins TRBV18 to TRBJ2-7; perhaps D is TRBD1 or TRBD2 (5 bases each). Trimming cost V 2 bases and J 5 bases, with 19 bases left between them. Germline lookup yields CDR1 KGHSH and CDR2 LQKENI. The CDR3 length is 16 residues. The CDR3 reads CASSPGTALAANEQYF. In nucleotides, the CDR3 is TGTGCCAGCTCACCAGGGACGGCCCTTGCAGCCAACGAGCAGTACTTC.

This clonotype was picked up many times. CDR3 region: CASSLGRQGVGYTF. The CDR3, as DNA: TGTGCCAGCAGTTTAGGTCGGCAGGGGGTTGGCTACACCTTC. This sequence joins TRBV12-3 or TRBV12-4 and TRBJ1-2; 7 positions match TRBD1. Trimming at V came to 1 base and at J to 7 bases, leaving 6 bases not matched to a gene. The CDR3 loop spans 14 amino acids.

The sample holds many counts of this clonotype. This sequence joins TRBV20-1 and TRBJ2-1; weak D call: TRBD2 (6 bases). The CDR3 is 14 amino acids. Trimming cost V 2 bases and J 4 bases, with 12 bases left between them. Germline CDR1 is DFQATT and CDR2 is SNEGSKA (reference sequence). CDR3 region: CSARSPSAYNEQFF. The CDR3 region has the DNA TGCAGTGCTAGATCGCCTAGCGCTTACAATGAGCAGTTCTTC.

This clonotype was observed at least ten times. The rearrangement uses TRBV3-1 and TRBJ2-7; 12 bases line up with TRBD2. CDR3 length: 14 residues. Germline V lookup: CDR1 LGHDT, CDR2 YNNKEL (reference sequence). The V segment lost 4 bases and the J segment 9 bases; nucleotides outside the gene matches: 7. The CDR3 DNA follows: TGTGCCAGCAGCCCTGGACTAGCGGGGTCAGGGCAGTACTTC. It is translated as CASSPGLAGSGQYF.

The chain uses TRBV7-2 and TRBJ2-1; 14 bases fit TRBD2. The CDR3 covers 15 residues. The germline V gene encodes CDR1 SGHTA and CDR2 FQGNSA. Germline trimming cut 4 bases from V and 12 bases from J; bases unmatched to any gene: 8. CDR3 loop: CASSWGTSGSLGQFF. CDR3 bases: TGTGCCAGCAGCTGGGGGACTAGCGGGAGTTTAGGGCAGTTCTTC.

Ten or more counts support this clonotype. V is TRBV6-5 and J is TRBJ2-7; 12 bases align to TRBD2. Germline-derived CDR1 and CDR2 are MNHEY and SVGAGI. This CDR3 comprises 15 residues. Unmatched junction bases numbered 9, after V lost 6 bases and J lost 6 bases. CDR3 loop: CASRRGLAGTLEQYF. CDR3 nucleotides: TGTGCCAGCAGACGCGGACTAGCGGGAACACTCGAGCAGTACTTC.